One sample yielded the 26 T cell receptor beta chains listed below, sequenced in a study of shared T cell receptors in the human thymus. Data came from immunoSEQ multiplex PCR; TCRdb stores just in-frame clones and leaves some out. The top ten hold 0.01% to 0.015% of the sample, which has roughly 550,000 clones, 78% seen once. The data were also submitted as part of a second study, on human thymus T cells.

The sequenced sample consisted of thymocytes. These TCRs come from a boy under two years old with a congenital heart defect.

The sample holds one count of this clone. This rearrangement joins TRBV12-5 to TRBJ2-7; D call uncertain. CDR1 is LGHNT, CDR2 FRNRAP, per germline. The ends were cut back, 6 bases at V and 7 bases at J, with 13 bases in the middle. This CDR3 comprises 12 residues. The CDR3 nucleotides read TGTGCTAGTGGCTCCCCCGTACGGGAGCAGTACTTC. This sequence encodes CASGSPVREQYF.

This clone has only one observation. The V call is TRBV30, the J call TRBJ1-2, with D possibly being TRBD1 (5 bases). Germline values: CDR1 GTSNPN, CDR2 SVGIG (reference sequence). The CDR3 covers 15 residues. The V gene lost 3 bases and the J gene lost 3 bases, with 17 bases spanning the gap. CDR3 residues: CAWRRGPGGDYGYTF. The CDR3 nucleotides read TGTGCCTGGAGACGAGGCCCAGGAGGGGACTATGGCTACACCTTC.

The V and J genes are TRBV11-3 and TRBJ2-2, with 7 nucleotides matching TRBD2. J was trimmed by 7 bases and V by 1 base; bases with no gene match: 6. The CDR3 loop spans 15 amino acids. Germline V gives CDR1 SGHNT, CDR2 YENEEA. The DNA of the CDR3 is TGTGCCAGCAGCTTAGGGCGGGAGTGCGACGGGGAGCTGTTTTTT. It translates to CASSLGRECDGELFF.

The chain uses TRBV21-1 and TRBJ1-2; the table's D call, TRBD1, was not checked against the DNA. TRBV21-1 is shown as a pseudogene. The CDR3 totals 17 residues. CDR3 DNA sequence: TGTGCCAGCAGCAAAGAGCTTGACCCCGGACAGGGCTATGGCTACACCTTC. This encodes CASSKELDPGQGYGYTF.

This chain uses TRBV2 with TRBJ1-4; perhaps TRBD1 as D (5 bases). In germline, CDR1 is SNHLY, CDR2 FYNNEI. The CDR3 contains 14 residues. V was pared by 8 bases and J by 3 bases, with 13 bases between. CDR3 DNA: TGTGCCAGCTTCCCGGGGGGAGCTAATGAAAAACTGTTTTTT. Protein product: CASFPGGANEKLFF.

The rearrangement uses TRBV6-4 and TRBJ2-1; 9 positions agree with TRBD2. In germline, CDR1 is MRHNA, CDR2 SNTAGT. Trimming cost V 4 bases and J 4 bases; bases outside gene matches: 14. The CDR3 contains 18 residues. Here the CDR3 reads CASSARLAARGVYNEQFF. CDR3 coding DNA: TGTGCCAGCAGTGCTCGACTAGCGGCGAGGGGAGTATACAATGAGCAGTTCTTC.

The chain couples TRBV27 to TRBJ2-7, with 8 bases aligning to TRBD1. The CDR3 runs to 14 residues. V dropped 5 bases and J dropped 5; count of bases not matched to a gene: 8. Germline CDR1 and CDR2: MNHEY and SMNVEV (reference sequence). CDR3 in DNA: TGTGCCAGCAGTCTGACAGGGGCCGGACACGAGCAGTACTTC. This sequence encodes CASSLTGAGHEQYF.

V and J are TRBV18 and TRBJ2-7; D remains ambiguous. Germline loops: CDR1 KGHSH, CDR2 LQKENI. The CDR3 covers 14 residues. Trimming shortened V by 3 bases and J by 1 base, and 10 bases separated the two germline ends. This chain's CDR3 is CASSPGGSSYEQYF. The CDR3 DNA sequence: TGTGCCAGCTCACCTGGTGGTAGTTCCTACGAGCAGTACTTC. Full variable domain (remainder filled in from reference TRBV18 and TRBJ2-7): NAGVMQNPRHLVRRRGQEARLRCSPMKGHSHVYWYRQLPEEGLKFMVYLQKENIIDESGMPKERFSAEFPKEGPSILRIQQVVRGDSAAYFCASSPGGSSYEQYFGPGTRLTVT.

J is TRBJ2-7 and V is TRBV4-3, with TRBD2 as a possible D gene (5 bases). V was cut by 0 bases and J by 2 bases, with 8 bases left in between. Germline CDR1 and CDR2: LGHNA and YSLEER. The CDR3 covers 14 residues. CDR3 nucleotide sequence: TGCGCCAGCAGCCAAGATGGCGGGCCCTACGAGCAGTACTTC. It translates to CASSQDGGPYEQYF.

The V call is TRBV5-6, the J call TRBJ2-2; 9 bases line up with TRBD2. After removal of 3 bases from V and 6 bases from J, the junction contained 6 bases not matched to a gene. CDR1 and CDR2 from the germline V gene are SGHDT and YYEEEE. The length of the CDR3 is 15 residues. CDR3 amino acids: CASSSPQRGAGELFF. In DNA form, the CDR3 reads TGTGCCAGCAGCTCTCCCCAGCGGGGGGCCGGGGAGCTGTTTTTT.

V usage is TRBV10-2 and J usage is TRBJ2-7; a possible D gene is TRBD1 (6 bases). V was pared by 0 bases and J by 3 bases, with 9 bases between. The CDR3 covers 14 residues. Germline V CDR1 and CDR2: WSHSY, SAAADI. The CDR3 loop reads CASSESVRGYEQYF. The CDR3 nucleotides are TGCGCCAGCAGTGAGTCAGTCAGGGGCTACGAGCAGTACTTC.

CDR3 nucleotide sequence: TGCGCCAGCAGCCGGGTACAGGGCTCTGGGGCCAACGTCCTGACTTTC. As protein: CASSRVQGSGANVLTF. The chain links TRBV4-3 to TRBJ2-6; D is perhaps TRBD1 (6 bases). CDR1 and CDR2 (germline): LGHNA, YSLEER. V lost 4 bases and J lost 0, with 10 bases in between. The CDR3 is 16 amino acids.

This clone was picked up a small number of times. The chain is built from TRBV5-6 and TRBJ2-1; 8 bases match TRBD2. Per the germline V gene, CDR1 is SGHDT and CDR2 is YYEEEE. V dropped 4 bases and J dropped 7; count of bases not matched to a gene: 16. The CDR3 totals 17 residues. The CDR3 region has the DNA TGTGCCAGCAGCAATTGGTCAGAGGGACTAGAGGCGAATGAGCAGTTCTTC. This encodes CASSNWSEGLEANEQFF.

The chain uses TRBV15 and TRBJ2-1; TRBD2 matches at 15 bases. The trim removed 2 bases at V and 9 bases at J, leaving 5 bases unmatched. CDR3 length: 16 residues. From germline, CDR1 is LNHNV and CDR2 YYDKDF (reference sequence). CDR3 protein: CATSRTGLAGGSEQFF. CDR3 nucleotide sequence: TGTGCCACCAGCAGAACAGGACTAGCGGGAGGGAGTGAGCAGTTCTTC.

The gene calls are TRBV7-8 and TRBJ2-3, with 9 nucleotides matching TRBD2. The CDR3 spans 21 residues. CDR1 is SGHVS, CDR2 FQNEAQ, per germline. V lost 2 bases to trimming and J lost 0 bases; unmatched junction nucleotides: 18. CDR3 sequence reads: CASSLRGGLAGPDSSTDTQYF. The CDR3 DNA reads TGTGCCAGCAGCTTACGGGGAGGGCTAGCGGGACCCGACTCTAGCACAGATACGCAGTATTTT.

This clone was seen more than once but under ten times. The chain has TRBV5-1 and TRBJ2-1; 12 nucleotides line up with TRBD2. Unmatched junction bases numbered 10, after V lost 5 bases and J lost 4 bases. The CDR3 is 17 residues long. Germline CDR1 reads SGHRS; CDR2 reads YFSETQ. The CDR3 sequence is CASSFGLAGWRYNEQFF. CDR3 sequence (DNA): TGCGCCAGCAGTTTTGGACTAGCGGGGTGGAGGTACAATGAGCAGTTCTTC.

The chain has TRBV2 and TRBJ2-7; TRBD1 matches 9 bases. V shed 8 bases and J 6 bases; nucleotides not matched to a gene: 17. The V gene's germline CDR1 is SNHLY and CDR2 FYNNEI. This CDR3 spans 16 amino acids. The CDR3 here is CASRQGGQRDCGEQYF. In DNA, the CDR3 is TGTGCCAGCCGACAGGGGGGGCAGCGGGATTGCGGCGAGCAGTACTTC.

The chain combines TRBV27 with TRBJ2-2, with TRBD2 matching over 11 bases. The V and J ends lost 2 bases and 1 base, in that order; junction bases with no gene match: 0. Germline lookup yields CDR1 MNHEY and CDR2 SMNVEV (reference sequence). The CDR3 spans 16 residues. The CDR3 region is CASSLGTSGNTGELFF. CDR3 sequence (DNA): TGTGCCAGCAGTTTAGGGACTAGCGGGAACACCGGGGAGCTGTTTTTT.

V and J are TRBV11-3 and TRBJ2-3; D gene unclear. Germline V gene sequence: CDR1 SGHNT, CDR2 YENEEA. This CDR3 has 13 amino acids. The V end was cut by 4 bases, the J end by 0 bases, with 5 bases between. The CDR3 sequence is CASSSPSTDTQYF. The CDR3 nucleotides read TGTGCCAGCAGCTCCCCTAGCACAGATACGCAGTATTTT.

The gene calls are TRBV27 and TRBJ1-2; no firm D call. The CDR3 is made up of 11 amino acids. The germline gives CDR1 MNHEY, CDR2 SMNVEV (reference sequence). V was shortened by 7 bases and J by 8 bases, with 11 bases between the two germline ends. The CDR3 nucleotides are TGTGCCAGCACCTCGGGGAGAGGCTACACCTTC. Translating it yields CASTSGRGYTF.

V is TRBV14 and J is TRBJ1-1; possible D gene TRBD1, 6 bases. Germline V gives CDR1 SGHDN, CDR2 FVKESK. Trimming left V 0 bases short and J 3 bases short, with 11 bases between. There are 15 residues in the CDR3. The CDR3: CASSQDGGRDTEAFF. The CDR3 DNA reads as TGTGCCAGCAGCCAAGACGGGGGGCGGGACACTGAAGCTTTCTTT.

The CDR3 sequence is CASRPQSTDTQYF. CDR3 DNA sequence: TGTGCCAGCAGACCTCAGAGCACAGATACGCAGTATTTT. This sequence joins TRBV27 and TRBJ2-3; no definite D call. Germline V gene lookup returns CDR1 MNHEY and CDR2 SMNVEV (reference sequence). CDR3 length equals 13 residues. Between the trimmed V and J ends, which lost 6 bases and 0 bases, there was a span of 7 bases.

This chain uses TRBV7-2 with TRBJ2-7, with unresolved D. The CDR3 sequence is 15 residues long. V gave up 5 bases and J gave up 0 bases, with 14 bases separating them. CDR1 and CDR2 from the germline V gene are SGHTA and FQGNSA. The CDR3 region has the DNA TGTGCCAGCAGCGATCAGGTCCGTAGCTCCTACGAGCAGTACTTC. Protein sequence: CASSDQVRSSYEQYF.

The V gene is TRBV4-2, the J gene TRBJ1-2, with unresolved D. Per the germline V gene, CDR1 is LGHNA and CDR2 is YNFKEQ. The ends were cut back, 0 bases at V and 1 base at J, with 9 bases in the middle. The CDR3 is 15 residues long. The CDR3 nucleotides are TGTGCCAGCAGCCAAGATGTTTTAAATAACTATGGCTACACCTTC. Translating it yields CASSQDVLNNYGYTF.

The rearrangement joins TRBV4-2 to TRBJ2-1, with TRBD2 matching over 9 bases. The CDR3 sequence is 18 residues long. Germline V gene sequence: CDR1 LGHNA, CDR2 YNFKEQ. V shed 3 bases, J shed 3 bases, and the junction held 12 bases outside the gene matches. For the CDR3, the DNA is TGTGCCAGCAGCCACCGGGGACTAGCCCCAGAAGGCTACAATGAGCAGTTCTTC. Translating it yields CASSHRGLAPEGYNEQFF.

The chain recombines TRBV4-1 with TRBJ2-1; TRBD2 matches 7 bases. J gave up 1 base and V 5 bases, and 23 bases lay outside the gene matches. The CDR3 loop spans 21 amino acids. From germline, CDR1 is MGHRA and CDR2 YSYEKL. In DNA, the CDR3 is TGCGCCAGCAGCGGAACAACCACCAACCTCAAGCGGGGAGGGTCCTACAATGAGCAGTTCTTC. Its translation: CASSGTTTNLKRGGSYNEQFF.